This TCR beta chain was obtained from a study of blood T cell repertoires in COVID-19. Study overall: Acute and convalescent COVID-19 specimens originated in the United States, Italy and Spain. PBMCs, B-cell-depleted T cells, or T cells provided the cDNA or gDNA that made up the material.

Per the original methods: Amplification from reference gene primers served as the basis for estimated nucleated cell counts. Clones were read by immunoSEQ multiplex PCR, and TCRdb kept only the in-frame ones, dropping some. The DNA was the basis for D and trimming; V, J and clone size are from that table. Among 250,000 to 350,000 clones, 70% to 90% were seen once, and the ten largest hold approximately 2%. The CDR3 has 14 residues. CDR1 MNHEY and CDR2 SMNVEV come from the germline V gene (reference sequence). Trimming removed 3 bases from V and 2 bases from J; junction bases left unmatched: 4. This clone was recorded a few times.

The gene calls are TRBV27 and TRBJ2-7, with 7 bases identical to TRBD2. The specimen sequenced was peripheral blood. The receptor was isolated from a woman aged 25 to 45 who had recovered from COVID-19. The CDR3 is CASSLEAGAYEQYF. The CDR3 DNA sequence: TGTGCCAGCAGTTTGGAGGCGGGAGCCTACGAGCAGTACTTC.